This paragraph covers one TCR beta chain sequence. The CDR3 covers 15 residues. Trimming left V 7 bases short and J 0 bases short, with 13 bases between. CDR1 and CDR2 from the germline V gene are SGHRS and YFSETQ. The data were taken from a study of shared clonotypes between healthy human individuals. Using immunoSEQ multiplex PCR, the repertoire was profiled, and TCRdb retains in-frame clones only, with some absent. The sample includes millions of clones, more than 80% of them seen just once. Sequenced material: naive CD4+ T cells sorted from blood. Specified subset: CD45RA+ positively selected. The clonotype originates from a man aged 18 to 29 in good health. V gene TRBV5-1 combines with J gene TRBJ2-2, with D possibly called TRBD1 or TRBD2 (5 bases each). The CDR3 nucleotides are TGCGCCAGCGCGCCCGGGACGGCGAACACCGGGGAGCTGTTTTTT. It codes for CASAPGTANTGELFF.